What follows are 17 T cell receptor beta chains derived from one specimen sequenced in a study of identical twins. TCRdb re-called the 5' RACE reads through MiXCR, storing one row per CDR3 protein. The profile shows approximately 600,000 distinct CDR3 sequences, 7.1% of them singletons. The same data also went into a second study, on yellow fever vaccine responses in identical twins.

Material for sequencing was PBMCs. The receptors stem from a woman younger than 35 in good health.

This chain links TRBV2 with TRBJ1-6; D might be TRBD1 (5 bases). Trimming removed 6 bases from V and 6 bases from J, with 12 bases in between. Per germline, CDR1 SNHLY and CDR2 FYNNEI. This CDR3 is built from 14 residues. CDR3 residues: CASRKTESNSPLHF. The CDR3, as DNA: TGTGCCAGCAGAAAGACAGAGTCTAATTCACCCCTCCACTTT.

This clonotype was observed at least ten times. This sequence joins TRBV25-1 and TRBJ1-6; 8 bases map to TRBD1. CDR1 and CDR2 from the germline V gene are MGHDK and SYGVNS. Trimming took 4 bases from V and 7 from J; bases not matched to a gene: 3. CDR3 size: 14 residues. The CDR3 protein is CASSVDRANSPLHF. As DNA, the CDR3 is TGTGCCAGCAGTGTGGACAGGGCGAATTCACCCCTCCACTTT. Variable domain in full (rest from reference TRBV25-1 and TRBJ1-6): EADIYQTPRYLVIGTGKKITLECSQTMGHDKMYWYQQDPGMELHLIHYSYGVNSTEKGDLSSESTVSRIRTEHFPLTLESARPSHTSQYLCASSVDRANSPLHFGNGTRLTVT.

This clonotype was seen at least ten times. The rearrangement uses TRBV29-1 and TRBJ1-1, with D perhaps TRBD1 (5 bases). The CDR3 has 13 residues. Germline CDR1 SQVTM, CDR2 ANQGSEA. Trimming took 2 bases from V and 10 from J, leaving 17 bases between them. CDR3 nucleotides: TGCAGCGTTGAAAAGGCCCTACAGGTAGTAGCTTTCTTT. Translation gives CSVEKALQVVAFF.

Notes on this clonotype: A much larger clone lies a single base off, so this may be a read error. This chain joins TRBV7-2 and TRBJ2-7; D is perhaps TRBD2 (6 bases). Trimming removed 4 bases from V and 2 bases from J, with 15 bases in between. In germline, CDR1 is SGHTA, CDR2 FQGNSA. The CDR3 has 15 amino acids. CDR3 DNA sequence: TGTGCCAGCAGCTCAGCAGCGGGCGTCACCTACGAGCAGTACTTC. It is translated as CASSSAAGVTYEQYF.

This clonotype was seen at least ten times. This chain links TRBV7-3 with TRBJ2-1; 9 nucleotides line up with TRBD1. This CDR3 contains 16 residues. Per germline, CDR1 SGHTA and CDR2 FQGTGA. The junction had 8 bases not matched to a gene; V was cut back by 5 bases and J by 3 bases. Written as DNA, the CDR3 is TGTGCCAGCAGCCCAAAGACAGGGGGAAACTACAATGAGCAGTTCTTC. Translated: CASSPKTGGNYNEQFF.

In DNA, the CDR3 is TGCAGTGCTAGAGATCAGTTAGCGGGACGCTACAATGAGCAGTTCTTC. Its translation is CSARDQLAGRYNEQFF. The V gene is TRBV20-1, the J gene TRBJ2-1, with 8 bases that match TRBD2. CDR1 is DFQATT, CDR2 SNEGSKA, per germline (reference sequence). V lost 0 bases and J lost 3; bases outside the gene matches: 7. The CDR3 consists of 16 residues.

This clonotype has a count of ten or more. This rearrangement joins TRBV4-2 to TRBJ2-1; 8 bases fit TRBD2. The junction had 7 bases not matched to a gene; V was cut back by 1 base and J by 2 bases. Germline V gene data show CDR1 as LGHNA and CDR2 as YNFKEQ. The CDR3 runs 17 residues. In DNA, the CDR3 is TGTGCCAGCAGCCAAGGAGGAGCGGGGGAACCCTACAATGAGCAGTTCTTC. Translation gives CASSQGGAGEPYNEQFF.

This clonotype was counted many times. The chain uses TRBV7-9 and TRBJ1-4, with a tentative D call TRBD1 (5 bases). CDR1 and CDR2 (germline): SEHNR, FQNEAQ (reference sequence). CDR3 length: 16 residues. V lost 4 bases, J lost 2 bases, and 14 bases lay in between. CDR3 DNA sequence: TGTGCCAGCAGCTCCCTGGGGACGTCGACTAATGAAAAACTGTTTTTT. Translating gives CASSSLGTSTNEKLFF.

There are many counts of this clonotype. The J gene is TRBJ1-4, the V gene TRBV9; D gene uncertain. Germline CDR1 reads SGDLS; CDR2 reads YYNGEE. The length of the CDR3 is 14 residues. Trimming cost V 0 bases and J 7 bases, with 10 bases left between them. Here the CDR3 DNA reads TGTGCCAGCAGCGTAGGGGTAGTCGGTGAAAAACTGTTTTTT. Translating it yields CASSVGVVGEKLFF.

The chain carries TRBV6-5 and TRBJ1-2; tentatively, D is TRBD1 (5 bases). This CDR3 is 15 amino acids long. Germline V gene sequence: CDR1 MNHEY, CDR2 SVGAGI. The V and J ends lost 8 bases and 5 bases respectively, with 21 bases between them. CDR3 bases: TGTGCCAGCGGTTCCTCCCCGGGGCGTGGGTATGGCTACACCTTC. This encodes CASGSSPGRGYGYTF.

This clonotype was counted at least ten times. The chain is built from TRBV29-1 and TRBJ2-5; the match to TRBD2 covers 10 bases. The V gene end was trimmed by 1 base and the J gene end by 1 base; junction bases not matched to a gene: 6. The CDR3 has 16 amino acids. Germline V CDR1 and CDR2: SQVTM, ANQGSEA. The CDR3 region is CSVEGLAGDGQETQYF. DNA of the CDR3: TGCAGCGTTGAAGGGCTAGCGGGAGACGGCCAAGAGACCCAGTACTTC.

The chain employs TRBV10-3 and TRBJ2-3; 13 nucleotides align to TRBD2. In germline, CDR1 is ENHRY, CDR2 SYGVKD. This CDR3 contains 19 residues. The junction had 9 bases not matched to a gene; V was cut back by 1 base and J by 2 bases. This CDR3 is CAISELIGTSGTYTDTQYF. The CDR3 nucleotides read TGTGCCATCAGTGAGTTAATAGGGACTAGCGGGACATACACAGATACGCAGTATTTT.

This clonotype was observed at least ten times. The rearrangement links TRBV11-2 to TRBJ2-1, with 9 bases matching TRBD2. The CDR3 length is 15 residues. V was pared by 5 bases and J by 9 bases, with 11 bases of the junction left unmatched. Germline values: CDR1 SGHAT, CDR2 FQNNGV. This CDR3 reads CASSPRASGDSEQFF. The DNA for the CDR3 is TGTGCCAGCAGCCCCAGGGCTAGCGGGGATAGTGAGCAGTTCTTC.

This clonotype has a handful of counts. This sequence joins TRBV20-1 and TRBJ2-3; 8 positions match TRBD2. Looked up from germline, CDR1 is DFQATT and CDR2 is SNEGSKA (reference sequence). V dropped 6 bases and J dropped 5; count of bases not matched to a gene: 7. This CDR3 is built from 13 residues. CDR3 coding DNA: TGCAGTGCCGGGGGGGGCGGTGGAGATACGCAGTATTTT. This gives the protein CSAGGGGGDTQYF.

In this sample, this clonotype turned up many times. The J gene is TRBJ2-1, the V gene TRBV3-1, with D uncertain. The CDR3 is 13 residues long. CDR1 is LGHDT, CDR2 YNNKEL, per germline (reference sequence). V gave up 0 bases and J gave up 15 bases, with 15 bases separating them. The DNA of the CDR3 is TGTGCCAGCAGCCAAGAAATAGCCTCAAAGCGGTTCTTC. This codes for CASSQEIASKRFF.

There are many counts of this clonotype. One end of the junction fails to match germline, which may point to a read error. This rearrangement joins TRBV2 to TRBJ1-1; 9 bases match TRBD1. The CDR3 sequence is 16 residues long. Germline values: CDR1 SNHLY, CDR2 FYNNEI. The CDR3 here is CATSEQGQGASSEAFF. DNA of the CDR3: TGTGCCACCAGTGAACAGGGACAGGGAGCCTCATCTGAAGCTTTCTTT. The full variable domain, completed using reference TRBV2 and TRBJ1-1, is EPEVTQTPSHQVTQMGQEVILRCVPISNHLYFYWYRQILGQKVEFLVSFYNNEISEKSEIFDDQFSVERPDGSNFTLKIRSTKLEDSAMYFCATSEQGQGASSEAFFGQGTRLTVV.

The sample holds a few counts of this clonotype. The rearrangement uses TRBV7-9 and TRBJ2-4; 9 bases align to TRBD2. J was trimmed by 8 bases and V by 1 base; bases with no gene match: 9. The CDR3 extends over 16 amino acids. CDR1 is SEHNR and CDR2 is FQNEAQ in the germline V gene (reference sequence). CDR3 amino acids: CASSLVAGGNSDIQYF. The CDR3 nucleotides are TGTGCCAGCAGCTTAGTGGCGGGGGGGAATAGCGACATTCAGTACTTC.